What follows are 3 T cell receptor beta chains derived from one specimen sequenced in a study of T cell responses to AZD1222 COVID-19 vaccine. Profiled with immunoSEQ multiplex PCR; TCRdb holds only in-frame clones, not every one. The sample consists of some 110,000 clones, roughly 87% of them appearing once. Here the sequenced sample was peripheral blood, taken on day 0 of AZD1222 vaccination. The receptor set was obtained from an adult in good health.

Points on this clone: No conserved phenylalanine or tryptophan ends this CDR3, so it is likely a read error. The DNA is left out, because the CDR3 cannot be placed on it with certainty; the CDR3 is given as TCRdb lists it. This chain uses TRBV23-1 with TRBJ1-1. TRBV23-1 is sorted into the ORF group, with uncertain function. From its first to its last residue, the CDR3 has 10 amino acids. The CDR3 protein is CASSRKGNRV.

This clone appeared a few times. The chain combines TRBV29-1 with TRBJ1-1; unclear D gene. Trimming removed 4 bases at V and 3 bases at J, with 9 bases between. The germline V gene has CDR1 SQVTM and CDR2 ANQGSEA. This CDR3 has 12 residues. CDR3 in amino acids: CSVAQRDTEAFF. As DNA, the CDR3 is TGCAGCGTTGCTCAGAGAGACACTGAAGCTTTCTTT.

V usage is TRBV30 and J usage is TRBJ1-2, with D perhaps matching TRBD1 (6 bases). Trimming took off 4 bases at V and 4 bases at J, with 13 bases between the two ends. The length of the CDR3 is 13 residues. Germline lookup yields CDR1 GTSNPN and CDR2 SVGIG (reference sequence). As DNA, the CDR3 is TGTGCCTGGAAACGGGACATATCCTATGGCTACACCTTC. Translation: CAWKRDISYGYTF.